A selection of T cell receptor beta chains follows, all from one sample in a study of T cell repertoires in cytomegalovirus infection. TCRdb re-called the reads through MiXCR, storing one row per CDR3 protein. This table has approximately 250,000 distinct CDR3 sequences, about 23% appearing once. The specimen sequenced was CD8+ T cells from PBMCs. Source of these receptors: a human donor in good health (CMV status not recorded). Some clones in this sample may be carry-over from other donors' samples. CDR3s include the opening cysteine and the closing phenylalanine or tryptophan. A D gene is named only where the DNA matches it firmly. Only some rows state a clone size, as once, few, many or a class for expanded clones.

clone size	D gene	V gene	J gene	CDR3 DNA	CDR3 protein
few	TRBD1	TRBV20-1	TRBJ2-7	TGCAGTGCCGCTGACAGGGAAAAAGGGCGCTACGAGCAGTACTTC	CSAADREKGRYEQYF
.	.	TRBV20-1	TRBJ2-5	TGCAGTGCTACGGACCGAACTTGGTCCCAGTACTTC	CSATDRTWSQYF
few	.	TRBV24-1	TRBJ2-7	TGTGCCACCAGTGAAGGGGACTTTTGGGAGCAGTACTTC	CATSEGDFWEQYF
few	.	TRBV20-1	TRBJ1-2	TGCAGTGCTAGAGATAGGGGATGGCAGGGCTATGGCTACACCTTC	CSARDRGWQGYGYTF
few	.	TRBV2	TRBJ1-6	TGTGCCAGCGGAGAGAGTTTGGTGCCGCCACCCCTCCACTTT	CASGESLVPPPLHF
.	TRBD2	TRBV28	TRBJ2-5	TGTGCCAGCAGCCTCATAGCGGGGGGGCGAGAGACCCAGTACTTC	CASSLIAGGRETQYF
.	.	TRBV7-6	TRBJ2-1	TGTGCCAGCAGCGCCCTCGACGGGGAGTTATGGGATGAGCAGTTCTTC	CASSALDGELWDEQFF
few	.	TRBV12-3/TRBV12-4	TRBJ2-1	TGTGCCAGCAGTTTGGCGGGGGCTTCGGATGAGCAGTTCTTC	CASSLAGASDEQFF
.	.	TRBV7-3	TRBJ2-1	TGTGCCAACAGCTTTTTCCTTCACAATGAGCAGTTCTTC	CANSFFLHNEQFF
many	.	TRBV6-6	TRBJ1-2	TGTGCCAGCAGTTACTCGGGGTCCGAGGGCTACACCTTC	CASSYSGSEGYTF
few	TRBD1	TRBV20-1	TRBJ2-5	TGCAGCGCAAGACAGGGAATGGGGACCCAGTACTTC	CSARQGMGTQYF
many	.	TRBV12-3/TRBV12-4	TRBJ2-5	TGTGCCAGCACCCCCCGGGGGGCCGGGGAGACCCAGTACTTC	CASTPRGAGETQYF
many	TRBD1	TRBV12-3/TRBV12-4	TRBJ2-7	TGTGCCAGCATCCTGGACAGGGAGAAGGGCTACGAGCAGTACTTC	CASILDREKGYEQYF
.	TRBD2	TRBV12-3/TRBV12-4	TRBJ2-1	TGTGCCAGCAGTTATGGGGGGGGAAATGAGCAGTTCTTC	CASSYGGGNEQFF
.	.	TRBV6-5	TRBJ1-2	TGTGCCAGCAGTTACGGGCAGGGAGGCGGCTACACCTTC	CASSYGQGGGYTF
many	.	TRBV7-9	TRBJ2-2	TGTGCCAGCAGTCCGAGCGAGACCGGGGAGCTGTTTTTT	CASSPSETGELFF
many	TRBD2	TRBV7-8	TRBJ2-7	TGTGCCAGCAGCTTAGGGCTAGCGGGGGGCTACGAGCAGTACTTC	CASSLGLAGGYEQYF
.	TRBD2	TRBV6-1	TRBJ2-1	TGTGCCAGCAGTCAACTAGCGGGGGGGTCCGATGAGCAGTTCTTC	CASSQLAGGSDEQFF
many	.	TRBV7-9	TRBJ1-1	TGTGCCAGCAGCTCTGGAGGGGCCGAAGCTTTCTTT	CASSSGGAEAFF
.	TRBD2	TRBV15	TRBJ2-1	TGTGCCACCAGCAGAGGTCTGGCGGGGGGCTCTGGGGAGCAGTTCTTC	CATSRGLAGGSGEQFF
.	.	TRBV25-1	TRBJ2-1	TGTGCCAGCAACCCAGCAACCTACAATGAGCAGTTCTTC	CASNPATYNEQFF
.	.	TRBV7-9	TRBJ1-5	TGTGCCAGCAGCTCCACTCCTCCGGAGGTTAAGCATTTT	CASSSTPPEVKHF
many	.	TRBV3-1	TRBJ2-7	TGTGCCAGCAGCCCAGAATTGACCGGAACCTCTTACGAGCAGTACTTC	CASSPELTGTSYEQYF
.	.	TRBV7-3	TRBJ2-2	TGTGCCAGCAGCTTAGGGCCAGGAACCGGGGAGCTGTTTTTT	CASSLGPGTGELFF
few	.	TRBV27	TRBJ2-1	TGTGCCAGCAGTTTATCACTAGACAATGAGCAGTTCTTC	CASSLSLDNEQFF
many	.	TRBV6-5	TRBJ1-1	TGTGCCAGCAGTTACGGGGTGGACACTGAAGCTTTCTTT	CASSYGVDTEAFF
.	.	TRBV5-6	TRBJ2-3	TGTGCCAGCAGAGTACTAGTCACAGATACGCAGTATTTT	CASRVLVTDTQYF
.	.	TRBV4-1	TRBJ1-1	TGCGCCAGCAGCCAAGATTATTCAGGGGCCGAAGCTGAAGCTTTCTTT	CASSQDYSGAEAEAFF
.	TRBD2	TRBV2	TRBJ2-3	TGTGCCAGCCAGGAGGGACTAGCGCCAGATACGCAGTATTTT	CASQEGLAPDTQYF
few	.	TRBV19	TRBJ2-1	TGTGCCAGTAGTATTGGGGTATCTGCCTACAATGAGCAGTTCTTC	CASSIGVSAYNEQFF
.	.	TRBV6-1	TRBJ1-1	TGTGCCAGCAGTGAAGGGTCCCTGAGCGGGAACACTGAAGCTTTCTTT	CASSEGSLSGNTEAFF
many	TRBD1	TRBV19	TRBJ1-1	TGTGCCAGCACGTTACAGGGGATGAACACTGAAGCTTTCTTT	CASTLQGMNTEAFF
.	.	TRBV19	TRBJ2-7	TGTGCCAGTAGTTCCTACAGGGTCCCCGGTGGAGAGCAGTACTTC	CASSSYRVPGGEQYF
.	.	TRBV2	TRBJ1-1	TGTGCCAGCGGTGGGACGGTGAACACTGAAGCTTTCTTT	CASGGTVNTEAFF
few	TRBD1	TRBV2	TRBJ1-3	TGTGCCAGCAGTGGACAGGGGGCAGCTGGAAACACCATATATTTT	CASSGQGAAGNTIYF
many	.	TRBV7-2	TRBJ2-5	TGTGCCAGCAGCCGGGACTTCCAAGAGACCCAGTACTTC	CASSRDFQETQYF
few	.	TRBV12-3/TRBV12-4	TRBJ2-7	TGTGCCAGCAGTTTAGGAACAGCATTCTACGAGCAGTACTTC	CASSLGTAFYEQYF
.	.	TRBV7-2	TRBJ2-3	TGTGCCAGCAGCTTACCCCTTGGGTCTACAGATACGCAGTATTTT	CASSLPLGSTDTQYF
.	TRBD1	TRBV20-1	TRBJ1-1	TGCAGTGCTAGAGAGAAGGGGGCGAGTTTCACTGAAGCTTTCTTT	CSAREKGASFTEAFF
.	.	TRBV4-1	TRBJ2-7	TGCGCCAGCAGCCAAGTATCCATGGCCCCCCGCTCCTACGAGCAGTACTTC	CASSQVSMAPRSYEQYF
few	.	TRBV19	TRBJ2-5	TGTGCCAGTAGTATCCGGGACTTAAAGCAAGAGACCCAGTACTTC	CASSIRDLKQETQYF
few	TRBD2	TRBV20-1	TRBJ2-1	TGCAGTGCAAGCGGGGGAGGGGGGGGATGGTACAATGAGCAGTTCTTC	CSASGGGGGWYNEQFF
few	.	TRBV5-6	TRBJ1-5	TGTGCCAGCAGCTTTCGTCCCCATGCGGCAAATCAGCCCCAGCATTTT	CASSFRPHAANQPQHF